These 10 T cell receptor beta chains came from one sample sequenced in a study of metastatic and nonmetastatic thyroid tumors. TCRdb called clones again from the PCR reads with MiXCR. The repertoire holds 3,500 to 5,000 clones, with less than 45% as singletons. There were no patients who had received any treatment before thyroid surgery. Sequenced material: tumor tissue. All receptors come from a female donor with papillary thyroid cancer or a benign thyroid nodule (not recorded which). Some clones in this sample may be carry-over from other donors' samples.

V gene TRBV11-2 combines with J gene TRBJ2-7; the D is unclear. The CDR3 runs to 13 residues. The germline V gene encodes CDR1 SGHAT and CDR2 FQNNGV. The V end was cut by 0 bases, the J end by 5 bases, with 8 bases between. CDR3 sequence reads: CASSLDRPNEQYF. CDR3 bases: TGTGCCAGCAGCTTAGATCGGCCTAACGAGCAGTACTTC. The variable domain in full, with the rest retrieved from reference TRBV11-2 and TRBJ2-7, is EAGVAQSPRYKIIEKRQSVAFWCNPISGHATLYWYQQILGQGPKLLIQFQNNGVVDDSQLPKDRFSAERLKGVDSTLKIQPAKLEDSAVYLCASSLDRPNEQYFGPGTRLTVT.

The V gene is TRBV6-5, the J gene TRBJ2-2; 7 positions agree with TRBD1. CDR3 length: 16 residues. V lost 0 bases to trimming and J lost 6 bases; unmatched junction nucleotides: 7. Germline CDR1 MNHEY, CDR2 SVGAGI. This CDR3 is CASSYSAGGISGELFF. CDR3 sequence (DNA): TGTGCCAGCAGTTACTCGGCAGGGGGAATATCCGGGGAGCTGTTTTTT.

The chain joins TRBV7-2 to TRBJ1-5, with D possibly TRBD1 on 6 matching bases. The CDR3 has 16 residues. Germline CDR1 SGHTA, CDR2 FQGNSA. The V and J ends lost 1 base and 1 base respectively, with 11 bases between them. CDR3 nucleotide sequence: TGTGCCAGCAGCTTAGGGCAGGGGAAAAGCAATCAGCCCCAGCATTTT. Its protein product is CASSLGQGKSNQPQHF.

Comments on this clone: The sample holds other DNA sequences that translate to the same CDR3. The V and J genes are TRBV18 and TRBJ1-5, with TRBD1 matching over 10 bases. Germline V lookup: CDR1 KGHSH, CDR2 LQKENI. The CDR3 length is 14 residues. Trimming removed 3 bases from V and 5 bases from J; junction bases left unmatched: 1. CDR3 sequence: CASSPGTGDQPQHF. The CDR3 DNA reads TGTGCCAGCTCACCTGGGACAGGGGATCAGCCCCAGCATTTT. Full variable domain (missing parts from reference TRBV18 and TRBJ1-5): NAGVMQNPRHLVRRRGQEARLRCSPMKGHSHVYWYRQLPEEGLKFMVYLQKENIIDESGMPKERFSAEFPKEGPSILRIQQVVRGDSAAYFCASSPGTGDQPQHFGDGTRLSIL.

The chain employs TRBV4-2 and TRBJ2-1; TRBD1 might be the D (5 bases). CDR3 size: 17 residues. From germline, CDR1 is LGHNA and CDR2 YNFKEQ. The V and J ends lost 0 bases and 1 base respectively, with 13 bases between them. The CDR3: CASSQDSGRASYNEQFF. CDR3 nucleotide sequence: TGTGCCAGCAGCCAAGATAGTGGCAGGGCATCCTACAATGAGCAGTTCTTC.

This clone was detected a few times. CDR3 sequence reads: CASSQTGNTEAFF. CDR3 nucleotide sequence: TGTGCCAGCTCCCAGACAGGGAACACTGAAGCTTTCTTT. The chain carries TRBV12-3 or TRBV12-4 and TRBJ1-1, with D possibly matching TRBD1 (6 bases). The CDR3 totals 13 residues. Between the trimmed V and J ends, which lost 8 bases and 1 base, there was a span of 11 bases.

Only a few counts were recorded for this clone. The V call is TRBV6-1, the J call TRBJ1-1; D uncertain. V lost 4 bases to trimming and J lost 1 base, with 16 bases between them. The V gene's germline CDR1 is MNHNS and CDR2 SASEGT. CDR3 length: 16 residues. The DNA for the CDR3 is TGTGCCAGCAGTGCAGGCATCTATCCTTCGAACACTGAAGCTTTCTTT. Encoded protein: CASSAGIYPSNTEAFF.

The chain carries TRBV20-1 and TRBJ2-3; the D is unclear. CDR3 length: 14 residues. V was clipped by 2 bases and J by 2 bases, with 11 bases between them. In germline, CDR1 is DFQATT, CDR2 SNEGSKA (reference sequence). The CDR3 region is CSARPLTSTDTQYF. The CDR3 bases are TGCAGTGCTAGACCCCTCACTTCCACAGATACGCAGTATTTT.

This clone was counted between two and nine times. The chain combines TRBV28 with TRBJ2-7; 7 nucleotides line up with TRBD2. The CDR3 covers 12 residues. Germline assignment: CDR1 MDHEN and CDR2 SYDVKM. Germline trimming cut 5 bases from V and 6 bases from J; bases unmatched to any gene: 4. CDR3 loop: CASSPRGGEQYF. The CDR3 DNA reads TGTGCCAGCAGTCCCCGCGGGGGCGAGCAGTACTTC.

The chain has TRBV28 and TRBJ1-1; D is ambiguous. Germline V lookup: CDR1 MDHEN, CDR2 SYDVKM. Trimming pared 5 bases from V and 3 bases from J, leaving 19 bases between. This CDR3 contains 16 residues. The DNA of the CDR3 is TGTGCCAGCAGTCTCCCTCCAGAGGGTAGGTACACTGAAGCTTTCTTT. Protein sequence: CASSLPPEGRYTEAFF.